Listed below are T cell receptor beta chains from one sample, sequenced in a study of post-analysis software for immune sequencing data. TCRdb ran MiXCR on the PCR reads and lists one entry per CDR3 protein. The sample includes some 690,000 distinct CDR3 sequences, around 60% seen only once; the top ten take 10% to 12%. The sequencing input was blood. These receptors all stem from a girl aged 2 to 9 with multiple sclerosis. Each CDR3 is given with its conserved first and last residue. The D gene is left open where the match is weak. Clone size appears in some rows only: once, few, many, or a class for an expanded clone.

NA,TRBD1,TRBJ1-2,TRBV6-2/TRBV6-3,CASSYGTGAGYTF,TGTGCCAGCAGTTATGGGACAGGGGCTGGCTACACCTTC
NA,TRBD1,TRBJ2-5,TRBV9,CASSVAAGGQGRETQYF,TGTGCCAGCAGCGTAGCTGCTGGCGGACAGGGCCGGGAGACCCAGTACTTC
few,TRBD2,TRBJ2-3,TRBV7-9,CASSILLAGGTHTQYF,TGTGCCAGCAGCATCCTACTAGCGGGGGGGACCCATACGCAGTATTTT
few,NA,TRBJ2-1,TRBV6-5,CASSYGQANEQFF,TGTGCCAGCAGTTACGGGCAGGCCAATGAGCAGTTCTTC
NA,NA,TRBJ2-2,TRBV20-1,CSANGADNTGELFF,TGCAGTGCTAACGGGGCAGACAACACCGGGGAGCTGTTTTTT
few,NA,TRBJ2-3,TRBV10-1,CASSGRETDTQYF,TGCGCCAGCAGTGGAAGAGAAACAGATACGCAGTATTTT
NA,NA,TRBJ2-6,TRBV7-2,CASSVRGGSGANVLTF,TGTGCCAGCAGCGTCCGAGGGGGCTCTGGGGCCAACGTCCTGACTTTC
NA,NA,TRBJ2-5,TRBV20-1,CSARPSLSETQYF,TGCAGTGCTAGACCCTCCTTATCGGAGACCCAGTACTTC
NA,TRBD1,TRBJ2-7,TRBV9,CASSVGQGDFEQYF,TGTGCCAGCAGCGTTGGACAGGGGGATTTCGAGCAGTACTTC
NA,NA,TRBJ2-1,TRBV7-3,CASSLDAGSSYNEQFF,TGTGCCAGCAGCCTCGATGCGGGAAGCTCCTACAATGAGCAGTTCTTC
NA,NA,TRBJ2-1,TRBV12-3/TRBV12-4,CASSSPMEQFF,TGTGCCAGCAGTTCTCCAATGGAGCAGTTCTTC
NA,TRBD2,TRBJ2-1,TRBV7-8,CASRGLAGGPYNEQFF,TGTGCCAGCAGGGGACTAGCGGGAGGACCTTACAATGAGCAGTTCTTC
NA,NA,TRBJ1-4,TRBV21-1,CASRKSGGGANEKLFF,TGTGCCAGCAGAAAAAGTGGAGGGGGTGCTAATGAAAAACTGTTTTTT
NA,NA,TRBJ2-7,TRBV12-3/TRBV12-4,CASSFTSREQYF,TGTGCCAGCAGTTTTACGAGTCGCGAGCAGTACTTC
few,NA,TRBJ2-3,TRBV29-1,CSVEAGLSIGTQYF,TGCAGCGTTGAAGCTGGATTAAGCATAGGTACGCAGTATTTT
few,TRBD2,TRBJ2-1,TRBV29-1,CSVVGASGYNEQFF,TGCAGCGTTGTTGGGGCTAGCGGATACAATGAGCAGTTCTTC
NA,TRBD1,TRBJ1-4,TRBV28,CASSLRFGGGQWHEKLFF,TGTGCCAGCAGTTTAAGATTCGGTGGGGGACAGTGGCATGAAAAACTGTTTTTT
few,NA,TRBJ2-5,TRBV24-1,CATSDLTQGKETQYF,TGTGCCACCAGTGATTTAACACAGGGTAAAGAGACCCAGTACTTC
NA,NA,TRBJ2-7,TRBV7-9,CASSRMGLAYEQYF,TGTGCCAGCAGCCGGATGGGGCTTGCCTACGAGCAGTACTTC
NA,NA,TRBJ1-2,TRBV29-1,CSVERGRDGYTF,TGCAGCGTTGAAAGGGGCAGGGATGGCTACACCTTC
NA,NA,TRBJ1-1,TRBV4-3,CASSQSLRPGGTEAFF,TGCGCCAGCAGCCAATCCCTTAGGCCTGGGGGGACTGAAGCTTTCTTT
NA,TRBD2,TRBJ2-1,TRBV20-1,CSAPKRGGLQGEQFF,TGCAGTGCCCCCAAGCGGGGGGGACTTCAGGGCGAGCAGTTCTTC
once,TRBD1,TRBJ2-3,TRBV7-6,CASSPDRGRGTDTQYF,TGTGCCAGCAGCCCCGACAGGGGACGGGGCACAGATACGCAGTATTTT
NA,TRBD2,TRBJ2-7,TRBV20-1,CSARVPWGGSSYEQYF,TGCAGTGCTAGAGTCCCCTGGGGGGGGAGCTCCTACGAGCAGTACTTC
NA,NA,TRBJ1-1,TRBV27,CASSIVQGWGTEAFF,TGTGCCAGCAGTATCGTCCAGGGTTGGGGAACTGAAGCTTTCTTT
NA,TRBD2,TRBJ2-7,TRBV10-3,CAISGGSGDYEQYF,TGTGCCATCAGTGGAGGGAGCGGGGATTATGAGCAGTACTTC
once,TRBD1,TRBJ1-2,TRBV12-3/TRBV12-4,CASRDRVQNGYTF,TGTGCCAGCAGAGACAGGGTCCAAAATGGCTACACCTTC
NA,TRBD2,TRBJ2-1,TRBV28,CASSSGTSGFGNEQFF,TGTGCCAGCAGTTCGGGGACTAGCGGCTTCGGAAATGAGCAGTTCTTC
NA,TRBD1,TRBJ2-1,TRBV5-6,CASSLGQGYGEQFF,TGTGCCAGCAGTCTCGGACAGGGGTATGGTGAGCAGTTCTTC
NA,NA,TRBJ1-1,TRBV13,CASSSLQGWNTEAFF,TGTGCCAGCAGCTCTTTACAGGGCTGGAACACTGAAGCTTTCTTT
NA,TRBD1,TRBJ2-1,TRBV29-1,CSVRDRVLNEQFF,TGCAGCGTCCGGGACAGGGTGTTGAATGAGCAGTTCTTC
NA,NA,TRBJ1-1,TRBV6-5,CASSYSEDLKNVFPPEVAVF,TGTGCCAGCAGTTACTCGGAGGACCTGAAAAACGTGTTCCCACCCGAGGTCGCTGTGTTT
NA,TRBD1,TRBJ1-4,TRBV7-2,CASSFQGGEKLFF,TGTGCCAGCAGCTTTCAGGGGGGAGAAAAACTGTTTTTT
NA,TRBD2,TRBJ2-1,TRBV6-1,CASSEVVASGNNEQFF,TGTGCCAGCAGTGAAGTAGTGGCTAGCGGGAATAATGAGCAGTTCTTC
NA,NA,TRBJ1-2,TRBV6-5,CASGRGVEGYGYTF,TGTGCCAGCGGTCGTGGGGTAGAAGGCTATGGCTACACCTTC
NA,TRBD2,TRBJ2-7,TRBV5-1,CASSPTAGANEQYF,TGCGCCAGCAGCCCAACAGCGGGAGCTAACGAGCAGTACTTC
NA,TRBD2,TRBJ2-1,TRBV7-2,CASSLNEREGEVYNEQFF,TGTGCCAGCAGCTTAAATGAGCGGGAGGGAGAGGTCTACAATGAGCAGTTCTTC
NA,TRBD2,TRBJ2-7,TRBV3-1,CASSKGLAVTYEQYF,TGTGCCAGCAGCAAGGGACTAGCGGTAACCTACGAGCAGTACTTC
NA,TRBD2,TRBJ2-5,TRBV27,CASSLGRLAGGETQYF,TGTGCCAGCAGTTTGGGGCGACTAGCGGGGGGGGAGACCCAGTACTTC
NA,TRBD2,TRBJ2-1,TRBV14,CASRRTSGTNEQFF,TGTGCCAGCAGGCGGACTAGCGGGACCAATGAGCAGTTCTTC
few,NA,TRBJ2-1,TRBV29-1,CSVEDLYSNSYNEQFF,TGCAGCGTTGAAGATCTCTACTCCAACTCCTACAATGAGCAGTTCTTC
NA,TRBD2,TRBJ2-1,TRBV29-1,CSVALAEYNEQFF,TGCAGCGTTGCCCTAGCGGAATACAATGAGCAGTTCTTC
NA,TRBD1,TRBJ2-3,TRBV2,CASRSGTGGADTQYF,TGTGCCAGCAGGTCCGGGACAGGGGGGGCAGATACGCAGTATTTT
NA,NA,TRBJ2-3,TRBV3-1,CASRADSYPSDTQYF,TGTGCCAGCAGGGCTGATAGCTACCCCTCAGATACGCAGTATTTT
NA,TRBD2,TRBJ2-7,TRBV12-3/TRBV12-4,CASSFLAGVHEQYF,TGTGCCAGCAGTTTCCTAGCGGGAGTTCACGAGCAGTACTTC
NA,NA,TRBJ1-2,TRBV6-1,CASSEGRRYGYTF,TGTGCCAGCAGTGAAGGCAGGCGCTATGGCTACACCTTC